This paragraph reports one T cell receptor beta chain. The specificity of this receptor is unknown. Base qualities are not recorded, but no much larger clone differs from it by a single base. The library relied on PCR. Sequencing used an Illumina HiSeq 2500. TCR libraries were prepared with molecular barcoding, using unique molecular identifiers to normalize TCRbeta repertoire quantification. TCRdb applied fastp at Q25 and MiXCR to the public reads, then kept only in-frame beta chains. CDR3 protein sequences are deduplicated, and each keeps its most common genes and DNA. The sample data list about 78,000 distinct CDR3 sequences, and over 12% of these were observed just once. Around 26% of the sample comes from the top ten. These data belong to a study of T-cell reconstitution after alpha-beta-depleted transplantation in children (dated by TCRdb to about 2016). In terms of the full investigation: The study quantitatively tracked T-cell immune reconstitution after TCRalphabeta/CD19-depleted allogeneic hematopoietic cell transplantation in children using TCR repertoire profiling.

The treatment or condition label for this specimen denotes: allogeneic hematopoietic cell transplantation with graft depleted of TCRalphabeta T cells and CD19 B cells. The transplant recipients were children given TCRalphabeta/CD19-depleted allogeneic hematopoietic cell grafts. There are 12 amino acids in the CDR3, from cysteine to phenylalanine inclusive. Only CDR3 DNA is held: 36 bases, read in frame from base 1. V and J lose 4 bases and 1 base, and a span of 8 bases separates them. CDR1 and CDR2 were assigned from the germline V gene (reference sequence) as DFQATT and SNEGSKA. Beyond this particular receptor, the publication reports: Over the following months the frequencies of hyperexpanded clones went down, and after one year T-cell counts and TCRbeta diversity were mostly credited to newly produced T cells. In some patients, high TCRbeta diversity at day 60 was attributed to recipient T cells and intrathymic progenitors that had survived conditioning. About two months after transplant, the apparently early recovery of alphabetaT-cell counts reportedly depended on just several hundred clones that had expanded rapidly and came from non-depleted graft cells.

The receptor chain draws on TRBV20-1 and TRBJ2-7; TRBD1 might be the D gene, on 6 matching bases. The starting material was PBMCs, mostly from graft donor cells, obtained 180 days after TCRalphabeta/CD19-depleted stem cell transplant. This clonotype was sampled from a male patient aged 2-9 years who had a stem cell transplant for acute lymphoblastic leukemia, so the T cells may come from the graft donor. The bases read TGCAGTGCTATTGACAGGTCCTACGAGCAGTACTTC. Translation gives CSAIDRSYEQYF.